Below, 21 T cell receptor beta chains from the same sample are listed, as sequenced in a study of T cell repertoires in cytomegalovirus infection. From the reads, TCRdb called clonotypes with MiXCR, one entry per CDR3 protein. The sample includes hundreds of thousands of distinct CDR3 sequences, 8% to 9.5% seen only once; the top ten take about 4.5%. Sequencing was done on a sample of PBMCs. These receptor sequences come from a human donor in good health (CMV status not recorded). Some clones in this sample may be carry-over from other donors' samples.

The chain links TRBV10-2 to TRBJ2-7; D perhaps matches TRBD2 (7 bases). V was shortened by 2 bases and J by 3 bases, with 11 bases between the two germline ends. CDR3 length equals 14 residues. Germline CDR1 and CDR2: WSHSY and SAAADI. The CDR3 reads CASSERGAYYEQYF. The CDR3 nucleotides are TGCGCCAGCAGTGAGCGGGGGGCATACTACGAGCAGTACTTC.

This clonotype came up a few times. The chain recombines TRBV19 with TRBJ1-6; 9 nucleotides align to TRBD1. The J segment lost 8 bases and the V segment lost 8 bases, leaving 7 bases of the junction unmatched. Looked up from germline, CDR1 is LNHDA and CDR2 is SQIVND (reference sequence). This CDR3 comprises 14 residues. CDR3 residues: CASRYRGQDSPLHF. DNA for the CDR3: TGTGCCAGTCGATACAGGGGGCAAGATTCACCCCTCCACTTT.

This clonotype occurred a few times. The chain uses TRBV20-1 and TRBJ1-5; D is undetermined. The CDR3 length is 11 residues. CDR1 is DFQATT, CDR2 SNEGSKA, per germline (reference sequence). V dropped 5 bases and J dropped 3 bases, with 5 bases sitting between them. The CDR3 sequence: CSAANNQPQHF. The CDR3, as DNA: TGCAGTGCTGCTAACAATCAGCCCCAGCATTTT.

This clonotype was detected ten times or more. J is TRBJ2-5 and V is TRBV7-2; possible D gene TRBD2, 5 bases. The CDR3 loop spans 19 amino acids. From germline, CDR1 is SGHTA and CDR2 FQGNSA. V lost 5 bases, J lost 7 bases, and 32 bases lay in between. Written as DNA, the CDR3 is TGTGCCAGCAGCACGGACCTTATCGTAGCGAGCGGTAGGCTGGGGACCCAGTACTTC. Its translation is CASSTDLIVASGRLGTQYF.

The chain uses TRBV7-3 and TRBJ2-5; 7 nucleotides align to TRBD2. Germline values: CDR1 SGHTA, CDR2 FQGTGA. Trimming cost V 6 bases and J 4 bases; bases outside gene matches: 5. CDR3 length: 13 residues. The CDR3 is CASRSGALETQYF. DNA for the CDR3: TGTGCCAGCAGAAGCGGGGCGCTAGAGACCCAGTACTTC.

This clonotype was found a few times. This chain's CDR3 is CASSPTGAANYGYTF. The CDR3 nucleotides read TGTGCCAGCAGCCCGACAGGCGCGGCTAACTATGGCTACACCTTC. J is TRBJ1-2 and V is TRBV7-9, with D possibly being TRBD1 (6 bases). This CDR3 contains 15 residues. V gave up 5 bases and J gave up 0 bases, with 13 bases separating them. CDR1 SEHNR and CDR2 FQNEAQ come from the germline V gene (reference sequence).

Details on this clonotype: The junction differs from germline at one of its ends, possibly a read error. This chain links TRBV4-1 with TRBJ1-4; 7 nucleotides line up with TRBD1. Germline V gives CDR1 MGHRA, CDR2 YSYEKL. This CDR3 is 14 amino acids long. The CDR3 region is CASSHPGGNEKLFF. The CDR3 DNA is TGTGCCAGCAGCCATCCAGGGGGTAACGAAAAACTGTTTTTT.

A few counts support this clonotype. The chain has TRBV6-5 and TRBJ1-1, with D tentatively TRBD1 (6 bases). The V gene's germline CDR1 is MNHEY and CDR2 SVGAGI. V dropped 7 bases and J dropped 0 bases, with 21 bases sitting between them. CDR3 length: 17 amino acids. CDR3: CASTTYKRTVMNTEAFF. The CDR3 DNA reads as TGTGCCAGCACCACTTATAAACGGACAGTTATGAACACTGAAGCTTTCTTT.

This clonotype was detected a few times. The chain uses TRBV15 and TRBJ1-5, with TRBD1 identical over 10 bases. Germline assignment: CDR1 LNHNV and CDR2 YYDKDF (reference sequence). The CDR3 runs 17 residues. The V gene end was trimmed by 1 base and the J gene end by 1 base; junction bases not matched to a gene: 4. The CDR3 loop is CATSRGQGAGSNQPQHF. CDR3 DNA: TGTGCCACCAGCAGAGGACAGGGGGCAGGGAGCAATCAGCCCCAGCATTTT.

There are a few counts of this clonotype. V usage is TRBV20-1 and J usage is TRBJ1-6; the match to TRBD1 covers 9 bases. Germline V gene sequence: CDR1 DFQATT, CDR2 SNEGSKA (reference sequence). The CDR3 runs 15 residues. V shed 5 bases, J shed 10 bases, and the junction held 12 bases outside the gene matches. The CDR3: CSAGRSPGTGSPLHF. DNA for the CDR3: TGCAGTGCTGGAAGATCACCCGGGACAGGGTCACCCCTCCACTTT.

This clonotype appeared many times. This sequence joins TRBV7-2 and TRBJ1-5; D is uncertain. This CDR3 is 14 amino acids long. Germline values: CDR1 SGHTA, CDR2 FQGNSA. V was shortened by 2 bases and J by 2 bases, with 7 bases between the two germline ends. The CDR3 loop reads CASSLTPGNQPQHF. Here the CDR3 DNA reads TGTGCCAGCAGCTTAACCCCCGGCAATCAGCCCCAGCATTTT.

This clonotype was found a few times. The rearrangement links TRBV29-1 to TRBJ2-5; D perhaps matches TRBD2 (6 bases). V was shortened by 1 base and J by 5 bases, with 14 bases between the two germline ends. The CDR3 has 14 amino acids. From germline, CDR1 is SQVTM and CDR2 ANQGSEA. In DNA form, the CDR3 reads TGCAGCGTTGAAGGACCCGGGGGTTCGGAGACCCAGTACTTC. This gives the protein CSVEGPGGSETQYF.

The V call is TRBV6-2 or TRBV6-3, the J call TRBJ2-1, with D possibly matching TRBD2 (6 bases). Deletions cut 1 base from V and 4 bases from J, with 8 bases between. This CDR3 region has 14 residues. Germline lookup yields CDR1 MNHEY and CDR2 SVGEGT. CDR3 loop: CASSYLGLYNEQFF. The CDR3 DNA follows: TGTGCCAGCAGTTACTTGGGACTGTACAATGAGCAGTTCTTC.

This clonotype was seen ten or more times. This chain links TRBV7-8 with TRBJ2-7; D is unclear. Trimming cost V 1 base and J 4 bases, with 11 bases left between them. This CDR3 has 14 amino acids. The germline gives CDR1 SGHVS, CDR2 FQNEAQ. The CDR3 sequence is CASSLGDVPYEQYF. The CDR3 DNA reads as TGTGCCAGCAGCTTAGGAGACGTCCCGTACGAGCAGTACTTC.

This clonotype was counted only a few times. The V call is TRBV19, the J call TRBJ2-1, with TRBD2 matching 9 bases. The V segment lost 5 bases and the J segment 4 bases; nucleotides outside the gene matches: 6. The CDR3 extends over 15 amino acids. Germline V gene data show CDR1 as LNHDA and CDR2 as SQIVND (reference sequence). This CDR3 is CASSVGLALYNEQFF. The CDR3 coding sequence is TGTGCCAGTAGTGTCGGACTAGCGTTGTACAATGAGCAGTTCTTC.

J is TRBJ1-2 and V is TRBV19, with D unresolved. Between the trimmed V and J ends, which lost 7 bases and 3 bases, there was a span of 3 bases. In germline, CDR1 is LNHDA, CDR2 SQIVND (reference sequence). The CDR3 consists of 10 residues. In DNA form, the CDR3 reads TGTGCCAGTAAGGACTATGGCTACACCTTC. Its protein product is CASKDYGYTF.

This clonotype was counted ten times or more. The V and J genes are TRBV7-2 and TRBJ1-4, with D possibly being TRBD1 (6 bases). V lost 5 bases and J lost 9, with 16 bases in between. Germline V gene lookup returns CDR1 SGHTA and CDR2 FQGNSA. The CDR3 covers 14 residues. CDR3 nucleotide sequence: TGTGCCAGCAGCCCACGACAGGTTTCTCAAAAACTGTTTTTT. Amino acid sequence: CASSPRQVSQKLFF.

This chain connects TRBV7-2 to TRBJ2-7; 9 bases line up with TRBD1. This CDR3 has 14 amino acids. V lost 4 bases and J lost 7; bases outside the gene matches: 8. Germline-derived CDR1 and CDR2 are SGHTA and FQGNSA. CDR3 nucleotides: TGTGCCAGCAGCTCCCGGGACAGGGCGGGGGAGCAGTACTTC. Translating gives CASSSRDRAGEQYF. The variable domain in full, with the rest retrieved from reference TRBV7-2 and TRBJ2-7, is GAGVSQSPSNKVTEKGKDVELRCDPISGHTALYWYRQSLGQGLEFLIYFQGNSAPDKSGLPSDRFSAERTGGSVSTLTIQRTQQEDSAVYLCASSSRDRAGEQYFGPGTRLTVT.

In this sample, this clonotype turned up a few times. V usage is TRBV27 and J usage is TRBJ2-6, with unresolved D. CDR3 size: 14 residues. V was shortened by 7 bases and J by 4 bases, with 11 bases between the two germline ends. Per germline, CDR1 MNHEY and CDR2 SMNVEV (reference sequence). DNA for the CDR3: TGTGCCAGCAACCTAAAGATAGGGGCCAACGTCCTGACTTTC. Encoded protein: CASNLKIGANVLTF. Looking up the rest from reference TRBV27 and TRBJ2-6 gives the full variable domain: EAQVTQNPRYLITVTGKKLTVTCSQNMNHEYMSWYRQDPGLGLRQIYYSMNVEVTDKGDVPEGYKVSRKEKRNFPLILESPSPNQTSLYFCASNLKIGANVLTFGAGSRLTVL.

This chain uses TRBV12-3 or TRBV12-4 with TRBJ2-2; TRBD1 matches at 10 bases. V lost 5 bases and J lost 7; bases outside the gene matches: 10. CDR3 length: 16 amino acids. In DNA, the CDR3 is TGTGCCAGCAGTACCCAGACAGGGGGCTATATCGGGGAGCTGTTTTTT. Amino acid sequence: CASSTQTGGYIGELFF.

The sample holds a few counts of this clonotype. CDR3 sequence (DNA): TGTGCCAGCAGTCCCAAACGTGGCGGACCAAAGTCCTACGAGCAGTACTTC. This sequence encodes CASSPKRGGPKSYEQYF. The chain has TRBV12-3 or TRBV12-4 and TRBJ2-7, with D unclear. The V end was cut by 5 bases, the J end by 1 base, with 21 bases between. CDR3 length equals 17 residues.